This entry lists 28 T cell receptor beta chains sequenced from one sample in a study of read filtering for tumor transcriptome and immune sequencing. From roughly 400 ng of RNA, a library with molecular barcoded alpha/delta and beta/gamma adaptors was made. TCRdb called the reads again in MiXCR, with one record for every CDR3 protein. The repertoire holds around 35,000 distinct CDR3 sequences, with roughly an eighth as singletons. Sequenced sample: a population of CD138-negative cells sorted from bone marrow. These receptors were collected from a donor at least 40 years old with multiple myeloma.

The genes are TRBV30 and TRBJ2-4; D ambiguous. V was cut by 0 bases and J by 9 bases, with 12 bases left in between. The CDR3 covers 13 residues. Per germline, CDR1 GTSNPN and CDR2 SVGIG (reference sequence). DNA for the CDR3: TGTGCCTGGAGTGTAGGCGGCTCTGGCATTCAGTACTTC. As protein: CAWSVGGSGIQYF.

In regard to this clonotype: This probably arose from a read error, given a far larger clone one base away. The chain carries TRBV7-3 and TRBJ2-1; TRBD1 matches 7 bases. The CDR3 length is 12 residues. The trim removed 4 bases at V and 9 bases at J, leaving 3 bases unmatched. Germline V gene data show CDR1 as SGHTA and CDR2 as FQGTGA. The CDR3 bases are TGTGCCAGCAGCTCAGGACAGGCTGAGCAGTTCTTC. Translation: CASSSGQAEQFF.

In its sample, this clonotype was seen many times. This chain joins TRBV6-6 and TRBJ2-5; perhaps D is TRBD1 or TRBD2 (5 bases each). CDR1 is MNHNY, CDR2 SVGAGI, per germline (reference sequence). Trimming took 7 bases from V and 5 from J, leaving 14 bases between them. This CDR3 region has 13 residues. In nucleotides, the CDR3 is TGTGCCAGCACCATCGGGGCTTGGGAGACCCAGTACTTC. Translation: CASTIGAWETQYF.

As for this clonotype: The junction and the germline gene differ at one end; a read error may be behind it. The V gene is TRBV29-1, the J gene TRBJ2-5; D might be TRBD1 or TRBD2, each matching 5 bases. The CDR3 sequence is 13 residues long. Germline values: CDR1 SQVTM, CDR2 ANQGSEA. CDR3 in amino acids: CSVDQDQGETQHF. CDR3 in DNA: TGCAGCGTTGACCAGGATCAGGGAGAGACCCAGCACTTC.

Turning to this clonotype: This CDR3 is missing its conserved last phenylalanine or tryptophan, likely due to a read error. The chain links TRBV7-3 to TRBJ2-3, with D possibly being TRBD2 (6 bases). Trimming stripped 5 bases from V and 6 bases from J, with 21 bases between. The CDR3 is 16 amino acids. The germline V gene encodes CDR1 SGHTA and CDR2 FQGTGA. The CDR3 protein is CASSQTSAPAGDTQYL. The DNA of the CDR3 is TGTGCCAGCAGCCAAACATCAGCCCCCGCGGGGGATACGCAGTATCTT.

There are many counts of this clonotype. The chain links TRBV11-2 to TRBJ2-5; TRBD1 matches at 8 bases. The CDR3 is made up of 15 amino acids. Germline V gene lookup returns CDR1 SGHAT and CDR2 FQNNGV. V shed 5 bases, J shed 3 bases, and the junction held 8 bases outside the gene matches. CDR3 in DNA: TGTGCCAGCAGCCCCGCAGGGGGCTTCAAAGAGACCCAGTACTTC. Its translation is CASSPAGGFKETQYF. The full variable domain, with the rest looked up from reference TRBV11-2 and TRBJ2-5, is EAGVAQSPRYKIIEKRQSVAFWCNPISGHATLYWYQQILGQGPKLLIQFQNNGVVDDSQLPKDRFSAERLKGVDSTLKIQPAKLEDSAVYLCASSPAGGFKETQYFGPGTRLLVL.

This clonotype was picked up many times. The rearrangement uses TRBV29-1 and TRBJ2-1; 8 nucleotides line up with TRBD1. Unmatched junction bases numbered 8, after V lost 6 bases and J lost 7 bases. The CDR3 extends over 13 amino acids. Germline CDR1 reads SQVTM; CDR2 reads ANQGSEA. The CDR3 region has the DNA TGCAGCGTCGGGGGCAGGGGGCGGAATGAGCAGTTCTTC. This codes for CSVGGRGRNEQFF.

This clonotype has a count of ten or more. The rearrangement links TRBV11-2 to TRBJ2-7; TRBD1 matches at 10 bases. Trimming at V came to 3 bases and at J to 2 bases, leaving 10 bases not matched to a gene. This CDR3 region has 17 residues. CDR1 and CDR2 (germline): SGHAT, FQNNGV. The CDR3 protein is CASSLGQGPLVTYEQYF. For the CDR3, the DNA is TGTGCCAGCAGCTTGGGACAGGGGCCCCTAGTTACCTACGAGCAGTACTTC.

Comments on this clonotype: Given a much more abundant clone one base away, this may be a read error. This chain links TRBV29-1 with TRBJ1-2, with D uncertain. The CDR3 has 9 amino acids. CDR1 is SQVTM, CDR2 ANQGSEA, per germline. The germline V and J ends were trimmed by 7 bases and 6 bases, with 6 bases remaining between them. DNA for the CDR3: TGCAGCGCCGCCGATGGCTACACCTTC. Translated: CSAADGYTF. The variable domain in full, with the rest retrieved from reference TRBV29-1 and TRBJ1-2, is SAVISQKPSRDICQRGTSLTIQCQVDSQVTMMFWYRQQPGQSLTLIATANQGSEATYESGFVIDKFPISRPNLTFSTLTVSNMSPEDSSIYLCSAADGYTFGSGTRLTVV.

With respect to this clonotype: A read error may explain this, as a much larger clone is one base away. This chain uses TRBV12-3 or TRBV12-4 with TRBJ1-4; weak D call: TRBD1 (5 bases). The CDR3 covers 11 residues. Written as DNA, the CDR3 is TGTGCCAGCAGTTGGGGGAATACGCGGTATTTT. This codes for CASSWGNTRYF.

This clonotype was found many times. This chain uses TRBV29-1 with TRBJ1-1; D perhaps matches TRBD1 (5 bases). Trimming shortened V by 7 bases and J by 0 bases, and 15 bases separated the two germline ends. This CDR3 region has 14 residues. CDR1 SQVTM and CDR2 ANQGSEA come from the germline V gene. The CDR3 DNA follows: TGCAGCGCTTCCGCAGGGACCCTGAACACTGAAGCTTTCTTT. Protein product: CSASAGTLNTEAFF.

This clonotype was seen a few times. Sequence at one end of the junction differs from germline and may be a read error. V and J are TRBV6-5 and TRBJ1-6; D gene unclear. The CDR3 runs 14 residues. Germline-derived CDR1 and CDR2 are MNHEY and SVGAGI. For the CDR3, the DNA is TGTGCCAGCAAAAGGAGCCCCTATAATTCACCCCCCCACTTT. Amino acid sequence: CASKRSPYNSPPHF.

This clonotype occurred many times. This chain joins TRBV7-6 and TRBJ2-1, with D hard to call. The germline V gene has CDR1 SGHVS and CDR2 FNYEAQ. V lost 7 bases, J lost 5 bases, and 15 bases lay in between. The CDR3 extends over 14 amino acids. The CDR3 protein is CASTSPNRDNEQFF. CDR3 DNA: TGTGCCAGCACCTCCCCTAACCGGGACAATGAGCAGTTCTTC.

This clonotype was observed many times. This chain uses TRBV6-5 with TRBJ1-1; D is unresolved. The germline gives CDR1 MNHEY, CDR2 SVGAGI. Trimming took off 6 bases at V and 5 bases at J, with 19 bases between the two ends. This CDR3 is built from 15 residues. CDR3 residues: CASSPVVGAGTEAFF. Written as DNA, the CDR3 is TGTGCCAGCAGCCCGGTGGTGGGCGCGGGGACTGAAGCTTTCTTT.

This clonotype was picked up many times. The CDR3 DNA reads as TGTGCCAGCAGAGTTCTACCGGGACAGAGCTCTGGGGCCAACGTCCTGACTTTC. Amino acids: CASRVLPGQSSGANVLTF. The V gene is TRBV6-5, the J gene TRBJ2-6; 7 positions match TRBD1. With V trimmed by 6 bases and J by 0 bases, 11 bases remained unmatched. Germline V CDR1 and CDR2: MNHEY, SVGAGI. The length of the CDR3 is 18 residues.

This clonotype was found many times. V and J are TRBV10-2 and TRBJ2-3; TRBD2 aligns across 8 bases. Germline V gene sequence: CDR1 WSHSY, CDR2 SAAADI. Trimming at V came to 5 bases and at J to 4 bases, leaving 14 bases not matched to a gene. This CDR3 has 17 residues. CDR3 protein: CASSYTLAGNGADTQYF. CDR3 DNA sequence: TGCGCCAGCAGTTATACCTTAGCGGGAAATGGGGCAGATACGCAGTATTTT.

Ten or more counts support this clonotype. V and J are TRBV24-1 and TRBJ2-1, with D possibly being TRBD1 (6 bases). The CDR3 sequence is 13 residues long. Germline CDR1 KGHDR, CDR2 SFDVKD. Deletions cut 8 bases from V and 2 bases from J, with 9 bases between. The CDR3 loop is CATKGETYNEQFF. The CDR3 nucleotides are TGTGCCACCAAGGGGGAAACCTACAATGAGCAGTTCTTC.

This clonotype was seen repeatedly, ten times or more. The V call is TRBV2, the J call TRBJ2-1; weak D call: TRBD2 (6 bases). V was pared by 4 bases and J by 4 bases, with 14 bases between. Germline V gene data show CDR1 as SNHLY and CDR2 as FYNNEI. The CDR3 extends over 15 amino acids. Here the CDR3 DNA reads TGTGCCAGCAGTGCGGGAAGCGGGCAATACAATGAGCAGTTCTTC. It yields the protein CASSAGSGQYNEQFF.

This rearrangement joins TRBV5-1 to TRBJ2-7, with a possible D match to TRBD1 (5 bases). In germline, CDR1 is SGHRS, CDR2 YFSETQ. CDR3 size: 13 residues. The germline V and J ends were trimmed by 4 bases and 3 bases, with 11 bases remaining between them. CDR3 sequence (DNA): TGCGCCAGCAGCCTGCAGGGTAACTACGAGCAGTACTTC. Its translation is CASSLQGNYEQYF.

This clonotype appeared many times. The chain recombines TRBV3-1 with TRBJ2-7, with TRBD2 matching over 9 bases. Germline V gene lookup returns CDR1 LGHDT and CDR2 YNNKEL (reference sequence). The CDR3 is 14 amino acids. Losses at the gene ends were 4 bases for V and 6 bases for J; bases not matched to a gene: 7. The CDR3 region has the DNA TGTGCCAGCAGCCTTAGCGGGAGCGGGAGCGAGCAGTACTTC. This translates into CASSLSGSGSEQYF.

In its sample, this clonotype was seen once. J is TRBJ2-5 and V is TRBV7-9; 8 nucleotides line up with TRBD2. With 1 base clipped from V and 13 bases from J, the junction kept 14 bases outside the gene matches. Germline CDR1 reads SEHNR; CDR2 reads FQNEAQ (reference sequence). The CDR3 totals 15 residues. This chain's CDR3 is CASSLGLARGEARYF. As DNA, the CDR3 is TGTGCCAGCAGCTTAGGCCTAGCGCGGGGGGAGGCCCGGTACTTC.

This clonotype was recorded at least ten times. The chain is built from TRBV10-3 and TRBJ2-1; 8 nucleotides agree with TRBD2. V dropped 0 bases and J dropped 0; count of bases not matched to a gene: 4. This CDR3 comprises 17 residues. Germline V gene lookup returns CDR1 ENHRY and CDR2 SYGVKD. CDR3 DNA: TGTGCCATCAGTGAGTCGCGGGGGGCGAGCTCCTACAATGAGCAGTTCTTC. Its translation: CAISESRGASSYNEQFF.

This clonotype has more than one count but fewer than ten. V gene TRBV18 combines with J gene TRBJ2-7; tentatively, D is TRBD1 (5 bases). The CDR3 length is 14 residues. The germline CDR1 and CDR2 sequences are KGHSH and LQKENI. V lost 2 bases, J lost 3 bases, and 11 bases lay in between. CDR3 nucleotide sequence: TGTGCCAGCTCACCAGGAACAGGCCGCTACGAGCAGTACTTC. This translates into CASSPGTGRYEQYF.

In this sample, this clonotype turned up many times. This chain uses TRBV30 with TRBJ1-2; D unresolved. Germline-derived CDR1 and CDR2 are GTSNPN and SVGIG (reference sequence). The CDR3 loop spans 14 amino acids. Trimming removed 4 bases from V and 6 bases from J, with 18 bases in between. DNA of the CDR3: TGTGCCTGGAAGAAAAGTAACAGTTTTCATGGCTACACCTTC. Amino acids: CAWKKSNSFHGYTF.

The table lists this clonotype with many counts. This chain joins TRBV6-5 and TRBJ2-7; no clear D gene. Germline values: CDR1 MNHEY, CDR2 SVGAGI. Trimming cost V 0 bases and J 2 bases, with 14 bases left between them. The CDR3 runs 16 residues. The CDR3 DNA reads TGTGCCAGCAGTTACTCAAGCCCCACCACGGCCTACGAGCAGTACTTC. The encoded protein is CASSYSSPTTAYEQYF.

At least ten counts were recorded for this clonotype. This chain joins TRBV5-1 and TRBJ2-1; D remains unclear. Germline assignment: CDR1 SGHRS and CDR2 YFSETQ. The CDR3 has 11 residues. Trimming took 5 bases from V and 6 from J, leaving 6 bases between them. CDR3 in amino acids: CASSQGNEQFF. For the CDR3, the DNA is TGCGCCAGCAGTCAAGGCAATGAGCAGTTCTTC.

This clonotype came up many times. The chain joins TRBV20-1 to TRBJ2-1; the D is unclear. The V gene lost 3 bases and the J gene lost 2 bases, with 11 bases spanning the gap. Per germline, CDR1 DFQATT and CDR2 SNEGSKA (reference sequence). This CDR3 spans 14 amino acids. CDR3 residues: CSASVPRAYNEQFF. CDR3 DNA sequence: TGCAGTGCTAGCGTCCCGCGAGCCTACAATGAGCAGTTCTTC.

This clonotype was seen ten or more times. This chain links TRBV20-1 with TRBJ2-5; no clear D. Germline-derived CDR1 and CDR2 are DFQATT and SNEGSKA (reference sequence). Trimming left V 3 bases short and J 5 bases short, with 19 bases between. This CDR3 is 15 amino acids long. In DNA form, the CDR3 reads TGCAGTGCTAGCTCCGTTCGGGCAGGAAGGGAGACCCAGTACTTC. Protein sequence: CSASSVRAGRETQYF.